The present T cell receptor (beta chain) was sequenced within a study of CD8 T cells in Susac syndrome. The study, taken as a whole, reports: The study conceded that relatively few individuals underwent its TCR sequencing and HLA analysis.

In blood CD8+ and CD4+ T cells, TCR beta underwent sequencing. In contrast to the negatively isolated CD8+ and CD4+ T cells, TEMRA cells were FACS-enriched. A note on this clonotype: Antigen specificity is unknown.

cDNA came from roughly 0.47 to 1 ug RNA primed by random hexamers. Multiplex PCR with immunoSEQ amplified the TCR beta CDR3 across 54 Vbeta and 13 Jbeta. TCRdb re-called the immunoSEQ multiplex PCR reads through MiXCR, storing one row per CDR3 protein. In the table there are about 140,000 distinct CDR3 sequences, approximately 95% of which are singletons. V lost 0 bases to trimming and J lost 7 bases; unmatched junction nucleotides: 12. Germline assignment: CDR1 DFQATT and CDR2 SNEGSKA (reference sequence). The length of the CDR3 is 15 residues. The TCR sequence derives from a human donor in good health. The sequenced sample consisted of CD8+ T cells from PBMCs. The genes are TRBV20-1 and TRBJ2-7, with TRBD1 identical over 7 bases. The CDR3 reads CSARDRVGARGEQYF. Here the CDR3 DNA reads TGCAGTGCTAGAGATCGGGTAGGCGCCAGGGGGGAGCAGTACTTC.